This T cell receptor (beta chain) was observed in a study of T cells after yellow fever vaccination. Findings and caveats of the study: Of the clonotypes, a small share occurred in both CD4 and CD8 compartments. FACS-sorted repertoires might harbor abundant contaminating clonotypes from the bulk population.

As TCR cDNA was made by 5'RACE template switching, a universal primer site and UMIs were added. TCRdb reprocessed the 5' RACE reads with MiXCR, giving one entry per CDR3 protein. Of roughly 62,000 distinct CDR3 sequences in the sample, around 6.5% were seen once. The CDR3 runs 18 residues. V lost 2 bases, J lost 0 bases, and 19 bases lay in between. Germline values: CDR1 KGHSH, CDR2 LQKENI. This clonotype turned up a few times. Antigen: not known. Sequences were derived from CD8+ T cells sorted from PBMCs, sampled on the day of the first yellow fever vaccination. The V gene is TRBV18, the J gene TRBJ1-1; no definite D call. The receptor was isolated from a man in his late teens or twenties who received the YFV17D yellow fever vaccine. CDR3 residues: CASSPTLSVAHMNTEAFF. CDR3 coding DNA: TGTGCCAGCTCACCAACCCTCTCGGTAGCACACATGAACACTGAAGCTTTCTTT. Using reference TRBV18 and TRBJ1-1 for the parts outside the CDR3, the full variable domain is NAGVMQNPRHLVRRRGQEARLRCSPMKGHSHVYWYRQLPEEGLKFMVYLQKENIIDESGMPKERFSAEFPKEGPSILRIQQVVRGDSAAYFCASSPTLSVAHMNTEAFFGQGTRLTVV.